One and the same sample provided the 25 T cell receptor beta chains below, sequenced in a study of cytomegalovirus exposure and HLA in healthy donors (dated by TCRdb to 2016 to 2017). The library came from the immunoSEQ multiplex PCR assay. A mixture of 60 forward primers for TCR Vbeta segments and 13 reverse primers for TCR Jbeta segments was used in the multiplex PCR. Imported from immuneACCESS, the table was reduced by TCRdb to in-frame sequences with V and J called. These copies leave out some clones; in studies compared against another copy, an unresolved V gene accounts for under half, and the cause of the remainder is not known. Within this sample are under 200,000 clones, with more than 60% of them counted one time only. The ten most abundant clones make up about 1.5% of the sample. Sequencing input: PBMCs. These receptors were taken from a woman aged 25 to 45 in good health and CMV-seronegative.

In this sample, this clone turned up a few times. The V gene is TRBV2, the J gene TRBJ2-7; 7 nucleotides line up with TRBD1. The germline V gene has CDR1 SNHLY and CDR2 FYNNEI. V lost 6 bases and J lost 2; bases outside the gene matches: 10. This CDR3 is built from 15 residues. This CDR3 is CASSPRDRSPYEQYF. CDR3 in DNA: TGTGCCAGCAGCCCGAGGGACAGATCCCCCTACGAGCAGTACTTC.

The chain has TRBV5-1 and TRBJ2-3; D remains ambiguous. The CDR3 has 13 amino acids. Per the germline V gene, CDR1 is SGHRS and CDR2 is YFSETQ. The V end lost 5 bases, the J end lost 1 base, and 8 bases lay between the germline ends. The CDR3 nucleotides are TGCGCCAGCAGTTCCCCGGGCACAGATACGCAGTATTTT. Encoded protein: CASSSPGTDTQYF. The variable domain in full, with the rest retrieved from reference TRBV5-1 and TRBJ2-3, is KAGVTQTPRYLIKTRGQQVTLSCSPISGHRSVSWYQQTPGQGLQFLFEYFSETQRNKGNFPGRFSGRQFSNSRSEMNVSTLELGDSALYLCASSSPGTDTQYFGPGTRLTVL.

The V gene is TRBV6-6, the J gene TRBJ2-7; 9 bases align to TRBD1. CDR1 MNHNY and CDR2 SVGAGI come from the germline V gene (reference sequence). With 6 bases clipped from V and 11 bases from J, the junction kept 5 bases outside the gene matches. This CDR3 is built from 11 residues. The CDR3 bases are TGTGCCAGCAGCTCGGACAGGGGAGAGTACTTC. It translates to CASSSDRGEYF.

This clone showed up just a few times. The chain has TRBV28 and TRBJ1-3; D ambiguous. This CDR3 has 15 residues. Germline values: CDR1 MDHEN, CDR2 SYDVKM. Deletions cut 2 bases from V and 3 bases from J, with 11 bases between. The DNA of the CDR3 is TGTGCCAGCAGTTTAGGACTCCACCGTGGAAACACCATATATTTT. Its protein product is CASSLGLHRGNTIYF.

This clone was counted a few times. CDR3 sequence reads: CAWSPGQGKSEAFF. The CDR3 DNA sequence: TGTGCCTGGAGTCCGGGACAGGGGAAATCTGAAGCTTTCTTT. The V and J genes are TRBV30 and TRBJ1-1; TRBD1 matches 10 bases. The CDR3 contains 14 residues. Per germline, CDR1 GTSNPN and CDR2 SVGIG (reference sequence). After removal of 2 bases from V and 6 bases from J, the junction contained 6 bases not matched to a gene.

This clone was observed a single time. The rearrangement joins TRBV5-4 to TRBJ2-3; 10 bases agree with TRBD2. Germline V gene sequence: CDR1 SGHNT, CDR2 YYREEE (reference sequence). This CDR3 has 16 residues. V lost 0 bases to trimming and J lost 6 bases; unmatched junction nucleotides: 7. The CDR3 DNA reads TGTGCCAGCAGCTTGGCCCAGCGGGGGGGCAGGGATACGCAGTATTTT. Translating gives CASSLAQRGGRDTQYF.

This chain connects TRBV9 to TRBJ1-3, with 9 bases matching TRBD1. In germline, CDR1 is SGDLS, CDR2 YYNGEE. The CDR3 contains 16 residues. The ends lost 4 bases at V and 3 bases at J; junction bases unmatched: 8. CDR3 amino acids: CASSPRGQGVGNTIYF. CDR3 sequence (DNA): TGTGCCAGCAGCCCCCGGGGACAGGGTGTTGGAAACACCATATATTTT.

The chain has TRBV10-3 and TRBJ2-7; 7 bases match TRBD1. Germline V gene sequence: CDR1 ENHRY, CDR2 SYGVKD. This CDR3 contains 14 residues. V shed 2 bases and J 5 bases; nucleotides not matched to a gene: 6. CDR3 sequence reads: CAISEGRQGDEQYF. CDR3 nucleotides: TGTGCCATCAGTGAGGGCAGGCAGGGGGACGAGCAGTACTTC.

This clone has a handful of counts. The chain employs TRBV2 and TRBJ1-1; the D is unclear. V lost 4 bases and J 4 bases, leaving 4 bases between the germline ends. The CDR3 has 11 amino acids. Germline CDR1 reads SNHLY; CDR2 reads FYNNEI. CDR3 in DNA: TGTGCCAGCAGTGTACTCACTGAAGCTTTCTTT. Its protein product is CASSVLTEAFF. Supplemented by reference TRBV2 and TRBJ1-1, the full variable domain reads EPEVTQTPSHQVTQMGQEVILRCVPISNHLYFYWYRQILGQKVEFLVSFYNNEISEKSEIFDDQFSVERPDGSNFTLKIRSTKLEDSAMYFCASSVLTEAFFGQGTRLTVV.

The V and J genes are TRBV7-9 and TRBJ2-3, with 8 bases fitting TRBD1. The CDR3 covers 16 residues. The trim removed 3 bases at V and 5 bases at J, leaving 10 bases unmatched. Germline V gene lookup returns CDR1 SEHNR and CDR2 FQNEAQ (reference sequence). In DNA form, the CDR3 reads TGTGCCAGCAGCTTCGGGACAGGACGGGGAGAAGATACGCAGTATTTT. Amino acids: CASSFGTGRGEDTQYF.

The CDR3: CASSPTGLGETQYF. The CDR3 nucleotides are TGTGCCAGCAGCCCTACTGGACTCGGGGAGACCCAGTACTTC. The chain combines TRBV7-7 with TRBJ2-5, with D possibly matching TRBD2 (5 bases). V was cut by 5 bases and J by 5 bases, with 15 bases left in between. The germline V gene encodes CDR1 SSHAT and CDR2 FNYEAQ (reference sequence). This CDR3 region has 14 residues.

This chain joins TRBV27 and TRBJ1-5, with D tentatively TRBD1 (6 bases). Germline V gives CDR1 MNHEY, CDR2 SMNVEV (reference sequence). V was shortened by 5 bases and J by 6 bases, with 14 bases between the two germline ends. The CDR3 has 14 residues. The CDR3 DNA follows: TGTGCCAGCAGTAGCGCCGTGGGGGCTCAGCCCCAGCATTTT. The encoded protein is CASSSAVGAQPQHF.

The chain is built from TRBV27 and TRBJ1-6; the match to TRBD1 covers 7 bases. In germline, CDR1 is MNHEY, CDR2 SMNVEV (reference sequence). CDR3 length: 17 amino acids. The trim removed 5 bases at V and 10 bases at J, leaving 17 bases unmatched. In DNA, the CDR3 is TGTGCCAGCAGTCCTCCCCTTGGGACAGCAGGTCGATCACCCCTCCACTTT. Translation gives CASSPPLGTAGRSPLHF.

J is TRBJ1-5 and V is TRBV5-1; maybe TRBD1 (5 bases). Germline V gene sequence: CDR1 SGHRS, CDR2 YFSETQ. Between the trimmed V and J ends, which lost 0 bases and 1 base, there was a span of 11 bases. The length of the CDR3 is 16 residues. In nucleotides, the CDR3 is TGCGCCAGCAGCTTGGACGGGGGAATCAGCAATCAGCCCCAGCATTTT. Translation gives CASSLDGGISNQPQHF.

The chain joins TRBV6-1 to TRBJ1-1, with 7 bases matching TRBD1. The CDR3 totals 12 residues. CDR1 is MNHNS and CDR2 is SASEGT in the germline V gene. V was clipped by 7 bases and J by 7 bases; unmatched bases: 6. The DNA of the CDR3 is TGTGCCAGCATCAAACAGGGGAATGAAGCTTTCTTT. As protein: CASIKQGNEAFF.

This chain uses TRBV5-1 with TRBJ2-3; 9 bases agree with TRBD2. From germline, CDR1 is SGHRS and CDR2 YFSETQ. The CDR3 has 13 residues. The V gene end was trimmed by 2 bases and the J gene end by 6 bases; junction bases not matched to a gene: 1. CDR3 amino acids: CASSFSGGDTQYF. In DNA form, the CDR3 reads TGCGCCAGCAGCTTTAGCGGGGGTGATACGCAGTATTTT. The whole variable domain, filled in from reference TRBV5-1 and TRBJ2-3, reads KAGVTQTPRYLIKTRGQQVTLSCSPISGHRSVSWYQQTPGQGLQFLFEYFSETQRNKGNFPGRFSGRQFSNSRSEMNVSTLELGDSALYLCASSFSGGDTQYFGPGTRLTVL.

This clone was counted at least ten times. J is TRBJ1-1 and V is TRBV19, with D perhaps TRBD1 (6 bases). V lost 9 bases and J lost 5, with 19 bases in between. The CDR3 extends over 14 amino acids. The germline gives CDR1 LNHDA, CDR2 SQIVND (reference sequence). The CDR3 DNA reads as TGTGCCAGCAAAGGGAGGGGGGAAGATACTGAAGCTTTCTTT. This encodes CASKGRGEDTEAFF.

This clone was observed a single time. The rearrangement uses TRBV6-6 and TRBJ1-1; D ambiguous. V was clipped by 1 base and J by 6 bases, with 15 bases between them. Germline values: CDR1 MNHNY, CDR2 SVGAGI (reference sequence). The CDR3 has 15 residues. The CDR3 DNA sequence: TGTGCCAGCAGTTACTTTGGCCGGGGTAACGCTGAAGCTTTCTTT. Its translation: CASSYFGRGNAEAFF.

The chain has TRBV13 and TRBJ2-5; 7 nucleotides line up with TRBD2. V lost 7 bases and J lost 2; bases outside the gene matches: 13. CDR3 length: 16 amino acids. CDR1 and CDR2 from the germline V gene are PRHDT and FYEKMQ (reference sequence). In nucleotides, the CDR3 is TGTGCCAGCACCCTAGCGCCAGCGGGGATTCAAGAGACCCAGTACTTC. Amino acids: CASTLAPAGIQETQYF.

This rearrangement joins TRBV5-4 to TRBJ1-6; D is unresolved. CDR3 size: 15 residues. Germline V CDR1 and CDR2: SGHNT, YYREEE (reference sequence). The V and J ends lost 4 bases and 0 bases respectively, with 8 bases between them. In DNA form, the CDR3 reads TGTGCCAGCAGCCCGGGAAGCTCCTATAATTCACCCCTCCACTTT. This encodes CASSPGSSYNSPLHF.

Written as DNA, the CDR3 is TGTGCCAGCAGTGAACGAGGGGGCGGCTATGGCTACACCTTC. Translated, it gives CASSERGGGYGYTF. The genes are TRBV2 and TRBJ1-2; 7 nucleotides match TRBD1. From germline, CDR1 is SNHLY and CDR2 FYNNEI. Trimming at V came to 2 bases and at J to 4 bases, leaving 4 bases not matched to a gene. The CDR3 consists of 14 residues.

In this sample, this clone turned up a few times. This chain links TRBV5-1 with TRBJ2-3; TRBD2 is a possible D gene (5 bases). The CDR3 is 18 residues long. Trimming pared 0 bases from V and 1 base from J, leaving 18 bases between. Germline lookup yields CDR1 SGHRS and CDR2 YFSETQ. This CDR3 reads CASSLGRLPGKGTDTQYF. CDR3 nucleotide sequence: TGCGCCAGCAGCTTGGGAAGGCTTCCGGGAAAGGGCACAGATACGCAGTATTTT.

This chain connects TRBV6-1 to TRBJ1-1; weak D call: TRBD1 (5 bases). The germline gives CDR1 MNHNS, CDR2 SASEGT. The length of the CDR3 is 13 residues. Trimming pared 5 bases from V and 0 bases from J, leaving 7 bases between. The CDR3 spells CASSWGMNTEAFF. DNA for the CDR3: TGTGCCAGCAGTTGGGGCATGAACACTGAAGCTTTCTTT.

The chain links TRBV7-9 to TRBJ2-2; a weak D match, TRBD2 (5 bases). CDR3 size: 16 residues. Germline V lookup: CDR1 SEHNR, CDR2 FQNEAQ (reference sequence). Trimming removed 0 bases at V and 6 bases at J, with 14 bases between. CDR3 DNA: TGTGCCAGCAGCTTAGCTCGCCAGGACGGGGCCGGGGAGCTGTTTTTT. It is translated as CASSLARQDGAGELFF.

The chain combines TRBV6-5 with TRBJ1-3; D unclear. CDR1 is MNHEY and CDR2 is SVGAGI in the germline V gene. The CDR3 loop spans 15 amino acids. The V gene lost 5 bases and the J gene lost 0 bases, with 11 bases spanning the gap. The CDR3 nucleotides read TGTGCCAGCAGTCTCGAACACCCCTCTGGAAACACCATATATTTT. Amino acids: CASSLEHPSGNTIYF.